Listed below are T cell receptor beta chains from one sample, sequenced in a study of blood T cells in healthy people across ages. TCRdb itself ran the 5' RACE reads through MiXCR, one entry per CDR3 protein. The repertoire includes 650,000 to 800,000 distinct CDR3 sequences, 40% to 50% of them detected once, and around 21% sits in the top ten. Sequencing input: blood. These receptors all stem from a man in his sixties in good health. CDR3s include the opening cysteine and the closing phenylalanine or tryptophan. A D gene is named only where the DNA matches it firmly. Clone size is given for some rows only: seen once, a few or many times, or a class if the clone is expanded.

j_gene,d_gene,abundance,v_gene,CDR3nt,CDR3aa
TRBJ1-5,TRBD1,.,TRBV29-1,TGCAGCGTTTCCGACAGGGGAGGGAATCAGCCCCAGCATTTT,CSVSDRGGNQPQHF
TRBJ2-5,TRBD1,few,TRBV6-2/TRBV6-3,TGTGCCAGCAGGCATTTGGGACAGGCCGGGGGCCAAGAGACCCAGTACTTC,CASRHLGQAGGQETQYF
TRBJ2-7,TRBD1,.,TRBV18,TGTGCCAGCTCACGAAGTCAAACAGGGGGCAATAATGAGCAGTACTTC,CASSRSQTGGNNEQYF
TRBJ2-1,.,few,TRBV5-1,TGCGCCAGCAGCTTGGGGGGCTGGCCCCAAAGCTCCTACAATGAGCAGTTCTTC,CASSLGGWPQSSYNEQFF
TRBJ2-2,TRBD2,once,TRBV20-1,TGCAGTGCTAGACGTCTAGCGGAGAGGAACACCGGGGAGCTGTTTTTT,CSARRLAERNTGELFF
TRBJ2-1,TRBD2,few,TRBV7-8,TGTGCCAGCAGCTCAAGACTAGCGGGGGATAGGAGCTCCTACAATGAGCAGTTCTTC,CASSSRLAGDRSSYNEQFF
TRBJ1-2,.,.,TRBV7-9,TGTGCCAGCAGCTTAACCGGTGGGTCCACGGGGGGCTACACCTTC,CASSLTGGSTGGYTF
TRBJ1-2,.,.,TRBV7-2,TGTGCCAGCAGCCTGGACCTTAACTATGGCTACACCTTC,CASSLDLNYGYTF
TRBJ1-6,.,.,TRBV14,TGTGCCAGCAGCCAAGGGGGGGTAACCCTCCACTTT,CASSQGGVTLHF
TRBJ2-1,TRBD2,few,TRBV29-1,TGCAGCGCTCTCCGGACTAGCAATGAGCAGTTCTTC,CSALRTSNEQFF
TRBJ2-7,TRBD1,once,TRBV28,TGCGCCAGCAGTTTATTGGGGACAGGGATACCCTACGAGCAGTACTTC,CASSLLGTGIPYEQYF
TRBJ1-1,.,few,TRBV2,TGTGCCAGCGACGATGTCTTTGGGGTCGTGAACACTGAAGCTTTCTTT,CASDDVFGVVNTEAFF
TRBJ2-3,.,.,TRBV30,TGTGCCTGGGTAAGACAGGCCGACTGGACCACAGATACGCAGTATTTT,CAWVRQADWTTDTQYF
TRBJ2-7,TRBD1,.,TRBV29-1,TGCAGCGTAACAGGGGGCTTGGACGAGCAGTACTTC,CSVTGGLDEQYF
TRBJ2-3,TRBD2,.,TRBV7-8,TGTGCCAGCAGCTCCGTACTACTAGCGGGGGCTGCGGGTACGCAGTATTTT,CASSSVLLAGAAGTQYF
TRBJ2-7,.,.,TRBV30,TGTGCCTGGAGTGTAATCGGGGCCGAGCAGTACTTC,CAWSVIGAEQYF
TRBJ1-2,.,many,TRBV5-5,TGTGCCAGCAGCCTTGGCTTAGGAGGGTTCCGCACCTTC,CASSLGLGGFRTF
TRBJ2-7,.,few,TRBV13,TGTGCCAGCAGCCGAGGACTCCGGAGCTCCTACAATGAGCAGTACTTC,CASSRGLRSSYNEQYF
TRBJ2-5,.,few,TRBV2,TGTGCCAGCAGTGAATACTTACAAGAGACCCAGTACTTC,CASSEYLQETQYF
TRBJ2-7,.,.,TRBV18,TGTGCCAGCTCGGCCGACTCGGCGCAGTACGAGCAGTACTTC,CASSADSAQYEQYF
TRBJ1-2,.,.,TRBV6-2/TRBV6-3,TGTGCCAGCAAGGACGCAGGGGTCGCCTATGGCTACACCTTC,CASKDAGVAYGYTF
TRBJ1-4,.,.,TRBV3-1,TGTGCCAGCAGCCCCCGCCCAATAGGGGGTAGACTGTTTTTT,CASSPRPIGGRLFF
TRBJ2-6,.,.,TRBV10-3,TGTGCCATCAGTGAGACGGGGACACGCTCTGGGGCCAACGTCCTGACTTTC,CAISETGTRSGANVLTF
TRBJ1-4,.,.,TRBV5-6,TGTGCCAGCAGCTTGAAGCAGGGAGTGACTAATGAAAAACTGTTTTTT,CASSLKQGVTNEKLFF
TRBJ2-1,.,.,TRBV7-2,TGTGCCAGCAGCTTAGACAACTCGGGTGGTGAGCAGTTCTTC,CASSLDNSGGEQFF
TRBJ1-1,.,.,TRBV27,TGTGCCAGCCAGTGGGGAGTAAAGATAATTTTGAACACTGAAGCTTTCTTT,CASQWGVKIILNTEAFF
TRBJ1-1,.,.,TRBV5-3,TGTGCCAGAAGTCTTTCAACCCCTGAAGCTTTCTTT,CARSLSTPEAFF
TRBJ2-6,.,many,TRBV6-2/TRBV6-3,TGTGCCAGCAGTTACTCGGCGGGGGCGGCCAACGTCCTGACTTTC,CASSYSAGAANVLTF
TRBJ1-2,.,.,TRBV28,TGTGCCAGCAGCACCCTACAGAACCCTATCCCCTATGGCTACACCTTC,CASSTLQNPIPYGYTF
TRBJ1-2,.,.,TRBV7-2,TGTGCCAGCAGCCCACAGGGTCTAGCCTATGGCTACACCTTC,CASSPQGLAYGYTF
TRBJ2-7,.,few,TRBV20-1,TGCAGTGCGAGGGCCTCAGCCGGCTACGAGCAGTACTTC,CSARASAGYEQYF
TRBJ2-5,TRBD1,few,TRBV7-8,TGTGCCAGCAGCTGGGGACAGGGGAACCAAGAGACCCAGTACTTC,CASSWGQGNQETQYF
TRBJ1-1,TRBD1,.,TRBV5-1,TGCGCCAGCAGCCGCGTGGGACAGGGGAGCACTGAAGCTTTCTTT,CASSRVGQGSTEAFF
TRBJ2-6,TRBD2,.,TRBV28,TGTGCCAGCCAGGGCGGCGGGAGATCTGGGGCCAACGTCCTGACTTTC,CASQGGGRSGANVLTF
TRBJ2-5,TRBD1,.,TRBV11-3,TGTGCCAGCAGCTGGGGACAGGGGGGTACAAAGACCCAGTACTTC,CASSWGQGGTKTQYF
TRBJ1-2,TRBD1,.,TRBV6-6,TGTGCCAGCAGTTATAGTGGGGACAGGGGGCGAGGCTACACCTTC,CASSYSGDRGRGYTF
TRBJ2-3,TRBD2,.,TRBV7-8,TGTGCCAGCGGCGACTCCGCGGGGGGCAGTACGCAGTATTTT,CASGDSAGGSTQYF
TRBJ2-1,TRBD1,.,TRBV24-1,TGTGCCACCAGTGACCCGCCCTCGACAGGGGTGGATGAGCAGTTCTTC,CATSDPPSTGVDEQFF
TRBJ2-1,.,few,TRBV27,TGTGCCAGCAGTCCCACAGACCTGCCCTCCTACAATGAGCAGTTCTTC,CASSPTDLPSYNEQFF
TRBJ1-2,.,.,TRBV20-1,TGCAGTGCCCACAGTGGGCAGAGCTATGGCTACACCTTC,CSAHSGQSYGYTF
TRBJ1-2,.,few,TRBV6-1,TGTGCCAGCAGTCCGGCAAGATTCTATGGCTACACCTTC,CASSPARFYGYTF